A single sample gave rise to the 22 T cell receptor beta chains below, sequenced in a study of T cells after yellow fever vaccination. TCRdb reprocessed the 5' RACE reads via MiXCR and lists one record per CDR3 protein. The sample consists of a few hundred thousand distinct CDR3 sequences, less than 20% of them appearing once. Sequencing used PBMCs, obtained 5 days after the first yellow fever vaccination. These receptors all come from a man younger than 35 who received the YFV17D yellow fever vaccine.

J is TRBJ2-2 and V is TRBV29-1; 10 bases match TRBD1. The CDR3 has 13 residues. The V segment lost 6 bases and the J segment 7 bases; nucleotides outside the gene matches: 5. CDR1 is SQVTM, CDR2 ANQGSEA, per germline. The CDR3 loop reads CSVTGGGSGELFF. The CDR3 DNA reads TGCAGCGTGACAGGGGGCGGTAGCGGGGAGCTGTTTTTT.

This clonotype was observed a handful of times. The chain is built from TRBV9 and TRBJ2-5; 8 bases are a match to TRBD2. Trimming cost V 2 bases and J 4 bases; bases outside gene matches: 10. Germline lookup yields CDR1 SGDLS and CDR2 YYNGEE. The CDR3 spans 16 residues. CDR3 residues: CASSVGNSGAGETQYF. CDR3 nucleotides: TGTGCCAGCAGCGTCGGTAATAGCGGGGCGGGAGAGACCCAGTACTTC.

This clonotype was seen repeatedly, ten times or more. The chain joins TRBV7-8 to TRBJ2-2, with 10 bases identical to TRBD2. The ends lost 6 bases at V and 1 base at J; junction bases unmatched: 2. In germline, CDR1 is SGHVS, CDR2 FQNEAQ. The CDR3 totals 15 residues. Here the CDR3 DNA reads TGTGCCAGCAGAGTAGCGGGGGGGAACACCGGGGAGCTGTTTTTT. This translates into CASRVAGGNTGELFF.

This clonotype has only a few counts. V and J are TRBV4-3 and TRBJ2-5; 7 bases are a match to TRBD2. V gave up 1 base and J gave up 4 bases; unmatched junction bases: 6. This CDR3 contains 15 residues. Germline V gene data show CDR1 as LGHNA and CDR2 as YSLEER. The CDR3 region is CASSQGVGEGETQYF. In nucleotides, the CDR3 is TGCGCCAGCAGCCAAGGAGTTGGGGAGGGAGAGACCCAGTACTTC.

This chain links TRBV12-3 or TRBV12-4 with TRBJ2-1; a possible D gene is TRBD1 (5 bases). The CDR3 length is 14 residues. V lost 3 bases and J lost 6, with 12 bases in between. The CDR3 is CASSFFSRGNEQFF. As DNA, the CDR3 is TGTGCCAGCAGTTTTTTTAGTAGGGGCAATGAGCAGTTCTTC.

A few counts support this clonotype. This chain uses TRBV9 with TRBJ1-5; D ambiguous. Germline lookup yields CDR1 SGDLS and CDR2 YYNGEE. The CDR3 runs to 14 residues. The V end was cut by 2 bases, the J end by 6 bases, with 12 bases between. The CDR3 nucleotides are TGTGCCAGCAGCGTTTGGGGATGGGGTCAGCCCCAGCATTTT. It is translated as CASSVWGWGQPQHF.

This clonotype has at least ten counts. The chain links TRBV5-1 to TRBJ2-3; TRBD1 or TRBD2 may be the D gene (5 bases each). CDR1 and CDR2 (germline): SGHRS, YFSETQ. The CDR3 totals 15 residues. Trimming shortened V by 3 bases and J by 4 bases, and 15 bases separated the two germline ends. The CDR3 region is CASSSRDPRADTQYF. In nucleotides, the CDR3 is TGCGCCAGCAGCTCCCGGGACCCGAGGGCAGATACGCAGTATTTT.

This clonotype has only one observation. One end of the junction does not line up with germline, which may come from a read error. The chain recombines TRBV20-1 with TRBJ2-1; D remains unclear. In germline, CDR1 is DFQATT, CDR2 SNEGSKA (reference sequence). The CDR3 is 14 amino acids. As DNA, the CDR3 is TGCAGTGCTAGCGCTTGGAGCTCCTACAATAAGCAGTTCTTC. It yields the protein CSASAWSSYNKQFF.

The rearrangement links TRBV29-1 to TRBJ1-5, with 9 bases aligning to TRBD1. The CDR3 has 13 amino acids. CDR1 and CDR2 from the germline V gene are SQVTM and ANQGSEA. V gave up 7 bases and J gave up 5 bases; unmatched junction bases: 6. CDR3 in amino acids: CSARTGDYQPQHF. Written as DNA, the CDR3 is TGCAGCGCCCGGACAGGGGATTATCAGCCCCAGCATTTT.

The genes are TRBV12-3 or TRBV12-4 and TRBJ1-2, with D maybe TRBD1 (5 bases). The CDR3 runs to 13 residues. V was shortened by 5 bases and J by 5 bases, with 12 bases between the two germline ends. CDR3 DNA sequence: TGTGCCAGCAGTCCGACGACAGTTTATGGCTACACCTTC. It is translated as CASSPTTVYGYTF.

This clonotype has more than one count but fewer than ten. The rearrangement joins TRBV4-1 to TRBJ1-1; unclear D gene. CDR1 is MGHRA and CDR2 is YSYEKL in the germline V gene. This CDR3 region has 15 residues. Trimming stripped 4 bases from V and 3 bases from J, with 15 bases between. CDR3 loop: CASSPGPNVDTEAFF. The DNA of the CDR3 is TGCGCCAGCAGCCCCGGGCCCAACGTGGACACTGAAGCTTTCTTT.

This rearrangement joins TRBV11-2 to TRBJ1-6; D unresolved. The V end lost 4 bases, the J end lost 9 bases, and 13 bases lay between the germline ends. There are 14 residues in the CDR3. CDR1 is SGHAT and CDR2 is FQNNGV in the germline V gene. The CDR3 bases are TGTGCCAGCAGCTACGACCTAAACCCTTCACCCCTCCACTTT. Amino acid sequence: CASSYDLNPSPLHF.

The J gene is TRBJ2-1, the V gene TRBV7-9; 8 bases fit TRBD2. This CDR3 is built from 17 residues. Germline assignment: CDR1 SEHNR and CDR2 FQNEAQ (reference sequence). V gave up 0 bases and J gave up 8 bases; unmatched junction bases: 12. The CDR3 spells CASSLAGSSGGVDEQFF. The CDR3 DNA follows: TGTGCCAGCAGCTTAGCTGGGTCCAGCGGGGGTGTAGATGAGCAGTTCTTC.

The chain links TRBV6-2 or TRBV6-3 to TRBJ1-1; D gene unclear. V shed 2 bases and J shed 3 bases, with 10 bases lying between them. CDR3 length equals 14 residues. Germline V gene data show CDR1 as MNHEY and CDR2 as SVGEGT. The CDR3 region is CASSYRPGDTEAFF. DNA of the CDR3: TGTGCCAGCAGTTACCGGCCGGGAGACACTGAAGCTTTCTTT.

The chain employs TRBV30 and TRBJ1-1; a possible D gene is TRBD1 (6 bases). V lost 5 bases and J 0 bases, leaving 7 bases between the germline ends. CDR1 is GTSNPN and CDR2 is SVGIG in the germline V gene (reference sequence). This CDR3 is built from 12 residues. This CDR3 is CAWDRMNTEAFF. For the CDR3, the DNA is TGTGCCTGGGACAGGATGAACACTGAAGCTTTCTTT.

The chain is built from TRBV20-1 and TRBJ1-5; TRBD1 is a possible D gene (5 bases). V was pared by 3 bases and J by 8 bases, with 14 bases between. The CDR3 sequence is 13 residues long. The germline gives CDR1 DFQATT, CDR2 SNEGSKA (reference sequence). The CDR3 nucleotides read TGCAGTGCTAGCCAGGGCCCCACTAAGCCCCAGCATTTT. Amino acid sequence: CSASQGPTKPQHF.

V gene TRBV18 combines with J gene TRBJ2-5; 8 nucleotides match TRBD2. V was clipped by 6 bases and J by 5 bases; unmatched bases: 5. The CDR3 consists of 13 residues. Looked up from germline, CDR1 is KGHSH and CDR2 is LQKENI. The CDR3 nucleotides are TGTGCCAGCTCGGGACTAGTTTCGGAGACCCAGTACTTC. It codes for CASSGLVSETQYF.

This clonotype was counted a few times. This chain joins TRBV12-3 or TRBV12-4 and TRBJ1-1; D unclear. Deletions cut 3 bases from V and 5 bases from J, with 16 bases between. There are 15 residues in the CDR3. CDR3 coding DNA: TGTGCCAGCAGTTTTACCGCCTTGGGCGGGACTGAAGCTTTCTTT. It translates to CASSFTALGGTEAFF.

For this clonotype: A single base separates this from a much larger clone, so it may be a read error. V usage is TRBV20-1 and J usage is TRBJ2-2; D uncertain. V was trimmed by 2 bases and J by 4 bases, leaving 14 bases between them. Looked up from germline, CDR1 is DFQATT and CDR2 is SNEGSKA (reference sequence). This CDR3 has 15 amino acids. CDR3 in amino acids: CSARNKGYFTGELFF. CDR3 sequence (DNA): TGCAGTGCTAGAAATAAGGGCTACTTCACCGGGGAGCTGTTTTTT.

The table lists this clonotype with many counts. The chain uses TRBV18 and TRBJ1-1, with a tentative D call TRBD1 (5 bases). The CDR3 covers 13 residues. The V gene's germline CDR1 is KGHSH and CDR2 LQKENI. V lost 4 bases to trimming and J lost 3 bases, with 9 bases between them. CDR3 nucleotides: TGTGCCAGCTCACGGGGCCACGACACTGAAGCTTTCTTT. This codes for CASSRGHDTEAFF.

This clonotype came up a few times. V gene TRBV20-1 combines with J gene TRBJ1-6; a possible D gene is TRBD1 (5 bases). This CDR3 has 15 residues. Between the trimmed V and J ends, which lost 6 bases and 0 bases, there was a span of 12 bases. Per germline, CDR1 DFQATT and CDR2 SNEGSKA (reference sequence). CDR3 protein: CSAKTGRSYNSPLHF. The CDR3 DNA is TGCAGTGCAAAGACGGGACGCTCCTATAATTCACCCCTCCACTTT.

The chain is built from TRBV14 and TRBJ2-7; D remains unclear. Germline CDR1 reads SGHDN; CDR2 reads FVKESK. Trimming took off 5 bases at V and 0 bases at J, with 8 bases between the two ends. This CDR3 region has 13 residues. CDR3 amino acids: CASSSRISYEQYF. Written as DNA, the CDR3 is TGTGCCAGCAGCAGCAGGATCTCCTACGAGCAGTACTTC.